This T cell receptor beta chain was sequenced in a study of shared clonotypes between healthy human individuals. CDR3 length: 12 residues. Trimming removed 11 bases at V and 2 bases at J, with 13 bases between. Germline V gene lookup returns CDR1 LNHDA and CDR2 SQIVND (reference sequence). TCRdb's copy holds only in-frame clones and misses some; the assay was immunoSEQ multiplex PCR. This table holds about half a million clones, about 76% found once. The rearrangement uses TRBV19 and TRBJ2-7, with D unresolved. This clonotype was sampled from a woman aged 35 to 49 in good health. Some clones in this sample may be carry-over from other donors' samples. Sequencing was carried out using PBMCs. CDR3 amino acids: CADIGVAYEQYF. CDR3 sequence (DNA): TGTGCCGATATTGGGGTGGCCTACGAGCAGTACTTC.